The rows below give T cell receptor beta chains drawn from one sample of a study of cytomegalovirus exposure and HLA in healthy donors. Generated by immunoSEQ multiplex PCR, the TCRdb table keeps only in-frame clones and is missing some. This sample has about 49,000 clones, with roughly 93% found just once. Sequencing input: PBMCs. Receptor source: a man aged 18 to 30 in good health and CMV-seronegative. Each CDR3 is given without its conserved first and last residue. Fields, in order: CDR3 protein, J gene, D gene, V gene. The D gene is left open where the match is weak.

CDR3: ASSGTRHTDTQY; J: TRBJ2-3; D: .; V: TRBV28
CDR3: ASSDSYSGANVLT; J: TRBJ2-6; D: .; V: TRBV6-4
CDR3: ASSEASQPQH; J: TRBJ1-5; D: .; V: TRBV6-1
CDR3: ASSFTPNTEAF; J: TRBJ1-1; D: .; V: TRBV28
CDR3: ASSLSRTGGPKAF; J: TRBJ1-1; D: TRBD1; V: TRBV27
CDR3: ASSSGTSPSDEQY; J: TRBJ2-7; D: .; V: TRBV6-1
CDR3: ASRYRGSGDTQY; J: TRBJ2-3; D: .; V: TRBV19
CDR3: ASSQEIQRINQPQH; J: TRBJ1-5; D: .; V: TRBV4-1
CDR3: ASSPTGPPNYGYT; J: TRBJ1-2; D: .; V: TRBV18
CDR3: ASFSGSTYEQY; J: TRBJ2-7; D: TRBD2; V: TRBV28
CDR3: ATSRGSQETQY; J: TRBJ2-5; D: .; V: TRBV11-2
CDR3: AWSANSYNEQF; J: TRBJ2-1; D: .; V: TRBV30
CDR3: ASSSGLSNQPQH; J: TRBJ1-5; D: .; V: TRBV5-1
CDR3: ASSPTPSGSFQF; J: TRBJ2-1; D: TRBD2; V: TRBV27
CDR3: ASSVGRTGIWDTIY; J: TRBJ1-3; D: TRBD1; V: TRBV9
CDR3: ASKGVGYGYT; J: TRBJ1-2; D: .; V: TRBV6-6
CDR3: ASSVAGGRSDTQY; J: TRBJ2-3; D: TRBD2; V: TRBV9
CDR3: ASRKVAGETGELF; J: TRBJ2-2; D: TRBD2; V: TRBV5-1
CDR3: ASVAGVTDTQY; J: TRBJ2-3; D: TRBD2; V: TRBV2
CDR3: ASSESPNTEAF; J: TRBJ1-1; D: .; V: TRBV6-1
CDR3: ASSVARNTGELF; J: TRBJ2-2; D: .; V: TRBV19
CDR3: ASRWAGYPYEQY; J: TRBJ2-7; D: .; V: TRBV5-1
CDR3: ASTTGQGFEKLF; J: TRBJ1-4; D: TRBD1; V: TRBV28
CDR3: ASTFSGSPHEQY; J: TRBJ2-7; D: TRBD2; V: TRBV9
CDR3: ASSYSSRGYNQPQH; J: TRBJ1-5; D: .; V: TRBV28
CDR3: ASNAILRGPGTEAF; J: TRBJ1-1; D: TRBD1; V: TRBV28
CDR3: ASLQGGRPDTQY; J: TRBJ2-3; D: TRBD2; V: TRBV28
CDR3: ASSMGYRVTDTQY; J: TRBJ2-3; D: .; V: TRBV19
CDR3: ASIGTGDGYT; J: TRBJ1-2; D: TRBD1; V: TRBV2
CDR3: ASSPLGGEQY; J: TRBJ2-7; D: .; V: TRBV16
CDR3: ASSRREAMAGTDTQY; J: TRBJ2-3; D: TRBD2; V: TRBV27
CDR3: ASRVNRGGYEQY; J: TRBJ2-7; D: .; V: TRBV27
CDR3: ASSLRQGNQPQH; J: TRBJ1-5; D: .; V: TRBV28
CDR3: ASSLEPGTDTQY; J: TRBJ2-3; D: .; V: TRBV7-9
CDR3: ASSIAGVPYNEQF; J: TRBJ2-1; D: TRBD2; V: TRBV28
CDR3: ASSVDLTGSNYGYT; J: TRBJ1-2; D: .; V: TRBV9
CDR3: SPTSEYEQY; J: TRBJ2-7; D: TRBD2; V: TRBV20-1
CDR3: ASRQQGANTEAF; J: TRBJ1-1; D: TRBD1; V: TRBV11-3
CDR3: ASSPYAGTGNQPQH; J: TRBJ1-5; D: TRBD1; V: TRBV7-6
CDR3: ASSKRTEGSGANVLT; J: TRBJ2-6; D: .; V: TRBV5-1
CDR3: ASSSLAGASTDTQY; J: TRBJ2-3; D: TRBD2; V: TRBV5-6
CDR3: ASSLRQYGYT; J: TRBJ1-2; D: .; V: TRBV28
CDR3: ASSLGAGNVPGEQF; J: TRBJ2-1; D: .; V: TRBV5-1
CDR3: AISESGAGANVLT; J: TRBJ2-6; D: .; V: TRBV10-3
CDR3: ASSLSSGGGHEQY; J: TRBJ2-7; D: TRBD2; V: TRBV27
CDR3: ASSHRGTGELF; J: TRBJ2-2; D: .; V: TRBV4-1
CDR3: ASSIQGARTNEKLF; J: TRBJ1-4; D: TRBD1; V: TRBV19
CDR3: RGGDRELF; J: TRBJ2-2; D: TRBD2; V: TRBV20-1
CDR3: ASSLSGQGGTDTQY; J: TRBJ2-3; D: TRBD1; V: TRBV7-2
CDR3: ATGSYNEQF; J: TRBJ2-1; D: .; V: TRBV10-3
CDR3: ASSLWAGTAGSYEQY; J: TRBJ2-7; D: .; V: TRBV7-9
CDR3: ASRRRPHPYNEQF; J: TRBJ2-1; D: .; V: TRBV19
CDR3: ASKIGGIFNEQY; J: TRBJ2-7; D: .; V: TRBV5-1
CDR3: ASSPQVVSSYNEQF; J: TRBJ2-1; D: .; V: TRBV7-8